This T cell receptor beta chain comes out of a study of identical twins (dated by TCRdb to the mid-2010s). The study in broad terms: To test whether fetal clonotypes persist, the study used deep sequencing on TCR alpha and beta repertoires from monozygotic twins, unrelated adults of various ages, and cord blood. To rule out contamination, replicate twin experiments were performed at different times with different library preparation protocols. The paper as a whole reports these results and caveats: Compared with coincidental sharing between unrelated individuals, out-of-frame TCR alpha sequences shared between twins showed an excess of sequences with low generation probability. Because the same donors could not be followed over many years, the conclusions depended on cross-sectional statistical analysis. A weaker excess of twin sharing was found in beta out-of-frame sequences because the signal-to-noise ratio was lowered by fewer shared sequences. Zero-insertion analyses could be partly confounded by invariant T cells such as MAIT and iNKT, although diverse VJ usage argued against such confounding for most clonotypes. Recombination models systematically underestimated out-of-frame TCR alpha sharing in monozygotic twins but agreed with sharing between unrelated individuals. Fewer insertions were carried by abundant cord blood beta clonotypes, a similar but weaker trend appeared in young adult naive repertoires, and no such trend appeared in memory repertoires.

CDR1 MNHEY and CDR2 SMNVEV were looked up in the germline V gene (reference sequence). The germline V and J ends show losses of 3 bases and 3 bases respectively, and no gene match explains 16 bases of the junction. The CDR3 runs 19 amino acids, cysteine and phenylalanine included. The sequence is cut down to CDR3 DNA, 57 bases in frame from base 1. The library was prepared using 5' RACE. The listed sequencing device is Illumina HiSeq 2000. Template switching introduced a universal primer binding site; the final cDNA contained a unique molecular identifier, enabling accurate counting of TCR cDNA molecules. Specific primers in the conserved constant-segment region were used to synthesize first-strand cDNA for the TCR alpha and beta chains. To control for contamination, every cDNA library was double barcoded, receiving both a SMART-Mk sample barcode and Illumina barcodes. TruSeq adapter sequences and Illumina sample barcodes were added in two successive PCR steps. TCR alpha and beta cDNA libraries were sequenced on the Illumina HiSeq platform with custom primers. The paper's processing steps were these. MiGEC was used to process raw reads and extract unique molecular identifiers, and MiXCR was used to find CDR3 positions. For each individual, recombination models were inferred using an EM algorithm with the repgenHMM and IGoR tools. The tcR package in R was used for shared clonotype analysis, with sharing normalized by the product of cloneset sizes. To study raw recombination without the effects of thymic and clonal selection, out-of-frame nonproductive sequences were analyzed. TCRdb reprocessed the public reads (quality trimming at Q25 with fastp, clone calling with MiXCR) and kept in-frame beta chains. One record per CDR3 amino acid sequence lists the most common genes and DNA. The authors' filters were not applied to this entry. For this sample there are 350,000 to 450,000 distinct CDR3 sequences; 15% to 20% appear just once. The top ten hold 12% of the sample.

This clonotype was picked up many times. Its antigen remains undetermined. The sample holds no much larger clone one base away, and base qualities are not on file. Every donor was a healthy Caucasian. The study also sequenced three unrelated non-twin adults: a male aged 18 to 30, a male aged 50 to 59 and a female aged 50 to 59. Using Miltenyi CD45RO+ enrichment and human naive T-cell isolation kits, memory (CD45RO+) and naive T cells were isolated from PBMC. The material sequenced was naive T cells sorted from blood. This sample's cell subset or site label indicates: cells isolated with a human naive T-cell isolation kit. The TCR was taken from a man in his fifties in good health. The chain couples TRBV27 to TRBJ2-3; 9 junctional bases match TRBD2. The CDR3 region has the sequence CASSFRSTREGERTDTQYF. At the DNA level, the sequence is TGTGCCAGCAGTTTCCGGTCTACGCGGGAGGGGGAACGGACAGATACGCAGTATTTT.